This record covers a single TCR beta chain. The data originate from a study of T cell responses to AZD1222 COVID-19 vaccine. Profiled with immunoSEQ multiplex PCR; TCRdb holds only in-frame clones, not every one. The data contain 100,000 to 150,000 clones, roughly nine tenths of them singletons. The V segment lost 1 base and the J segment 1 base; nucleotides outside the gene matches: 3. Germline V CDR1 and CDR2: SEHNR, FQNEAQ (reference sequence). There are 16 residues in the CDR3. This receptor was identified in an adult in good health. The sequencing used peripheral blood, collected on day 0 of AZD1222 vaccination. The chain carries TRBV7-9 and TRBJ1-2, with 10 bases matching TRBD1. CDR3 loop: CASSLVGTGVNYGYTF. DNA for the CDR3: TGTGCCAGCAGCTTAGTAGGGACAGGGGTTAACTATGGCTACACCTTC.